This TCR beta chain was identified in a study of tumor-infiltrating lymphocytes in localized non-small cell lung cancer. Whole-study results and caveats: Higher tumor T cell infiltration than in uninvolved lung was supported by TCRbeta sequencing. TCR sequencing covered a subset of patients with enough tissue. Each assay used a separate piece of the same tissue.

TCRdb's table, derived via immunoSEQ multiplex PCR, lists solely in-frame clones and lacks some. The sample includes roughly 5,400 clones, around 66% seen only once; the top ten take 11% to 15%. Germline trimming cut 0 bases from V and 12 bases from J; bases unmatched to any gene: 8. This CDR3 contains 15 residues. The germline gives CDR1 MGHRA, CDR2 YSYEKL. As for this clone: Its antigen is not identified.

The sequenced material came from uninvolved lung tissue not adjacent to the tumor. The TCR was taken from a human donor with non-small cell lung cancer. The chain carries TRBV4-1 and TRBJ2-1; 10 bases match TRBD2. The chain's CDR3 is CASSQDPASGSWQFF. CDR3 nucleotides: TGCGCCAGCAGCCAAGACCCGGCTAGCGGGAGTTGGCAGTTCTTC.